The 29 T cell receptor beta chains reported below all come from one sample, sequenced in a study of T cells in Graves' hyperthyroidism and ophthalmopathy. RNA transcripts gave rise to amplified TCR beta CDR3 regions. First-round RT-PCR of the TCR CDR3 relied on the HTBI primer set. In TCRdb, the multiplex PCR reads were re-called with MiXCR into one record per CDR3 protein. The table records more than 500,000 distinct CDR3 sequences, 12% to 15% of them present only once. The sequencing input was blood. Receptors originate from a middle-aged woman with Graves' hyperthyroidism.

This rearrangement joins TRBV19 to TRBJ1-2; no clear D gene. The CDR3 sequence is 13 residues long. Germline V lookup: CDR1 LNHDA, CDR2 SQIVND (reference sequence). The V end lost 5 bases, the J end lost 8 bases, and 15 bases lay between the germline ends. This CDR3 is CASSYTPSQGYTF. The CDR3 DNA follows: TGTGCCAGTAGTTACACCCCTTCCCAAGGCTACACCTTC.

With regard to this clonotype: A much larger clone differs from this one at a single base, so this may be a read error. This chain joins TRBV30 and TRBJ2-1, with 10 bases that match TRBD1. The CDR3 length is 18 residues. Germline assignment: CDR1 GTSNPN and CDR2 SVGIG (reference sequence). The CDR3 is CAWSVATGGAGSYNGQFF. In nucleotides, the CDR3 is TGTGCCTGGAGTGTAGCGACAGGGGGCGCAGGCTCCTACAATGGGCAGTTCTTC.

This clonotype appeared a few times. The chain has TRBV4-1 and TRBJ2-1; D not certain. Per germline, CDR1 MGHRA and CDR2 YSYEKL. The V end was cut by 0 bases, the J end by 13 bases, with 13 bases between. The CDR3 runs to 13 residues. CDR3 sequence reads: CASSQDRALEQFF. In nucleotides, the CDR3 is TGCGCCAGCAGCCAAGACAGAGCTCTTGAACAGTTCTTC.

This clonotype was detected a few times. The chain uses TRBV10-3 and TRBJ2-1, with 13 bases identical to TRBD2. The J segment lost 5 bases and the V segment lost 5 bases, leaving 12 bases of the junction unmatched. This CDR3 is 18 amino acids long. The germline V gene encodes CDR1 ENHRY and CDR2 SYGVKD. Written as DNA, the CDR3 is TGTGCCATCAGTCCTAATAACGGGGGACTAGCGGGGAACAATGAGCAGTTCTTC. Residues: CAISPNNGGLAGNNEQFF.

The rearrangement links TRBV6-1 to TRBJ1-5; TRBD1 aligns across 7 bases. Germline-derived CDR1 and CDR2 are MNHNS and SASEGT. This CDR3 comprises 14 residues. The CDR3 here is CGSTGTAFNQPQHF. DNA for the CDR3: TGTGGGAGCACGGGGACAGCCTTTAATCAGCCCCAGCATTTT.

This clonotype showed up just a few times. A much larger clonotype is one base distant, so this may be a read error. This chain joins TRBV7-2 and TRBJ2-3, with D unclear. The J call could be wrong; TRBJ1-5 is a better fit for the DNA end. Germline V gives CDR1 SGHTA, CDR2 FQGNSA. The CDR3 is 13 residues long. The CDR3 DNA is TGTGCCAGCAGCTTAGGGCCCGGGGATACGCAGCATTTT. This translates into CASSLGPGDTQHF.

This clonotype was seen ten or more times. The genes are TRBV28 and TRBJ2-7, with D hard to call. Trimming stripped 2 bases from V and 5 bases from J, with 7 bases between. There are 12 residues in the CDR3. Germline assignment: CDR1 MDHEN and CDR2 SYDVKM. The CDR3 bases are TGTGCCAGCAGTTTAATGACGAACGAGCAGTACTTC. Encoded protein: CASSLMTNEQYF.

At least ten counts were recorded for this clonotype. V and J are TRBV18 and TRBJ2-7, with D perhaps TRBD2 (5 bases). This CDR3 has 14 amino acids. Per the germline V gene, CDR1 is KGHSH and CDR2 is LQKENI. The germline V and J ends were trimmed by 6 bases and 6 bases, with 18 bases remaining between them. In DNA form, the CDR3 reads TGTGCCAGCTCTCCAAGATCGGGGAGCGGCGAGCAGTACTTC. Protein: CASSPRSGSGEQYF.

This chain connects TRBV28 to TRBJ2-7, with D possibly TRBD2 on 6 matching bases. The germline V and J ends were trimmed by 8 bases and 3 bases, with 26 bases remaining between them. Germline CDR1 and CDR2: MDHEN and SYDVKM. The CDR3 is 17 amino acids. CDR3 sequence (DNA): TGTGCCAGCGCATACCAAGGAGGGCGAAGCACTTACTACGAGCAGTACTTC. Protein sequence: CASAYQGGRSTYYEQYF.

The chain couples TRBV5-1 to TRBJ2-7; D possibly matches TRBD1 or TRBD2 (5 bases each). CDR3 length: 13 residues. CDR1 and CDR2 (germline): SGHRS, YFSETQ. The V end lost 6 bases, the J end lost 2 bases, and 12 bases lay between the germline ends. Here the CDR3 reads CASKREGTYEQYF. In nucleotides, the CDR3 is TGCGCCAGCAAAAGAGAGGGGACCTACGAGCAGTACTTC.

The chain combines TRBV20-1 with TRBJ2-1, with 7 bases matching TRBD2. This CDR3 comprises 14 residues. Germline values: CDR1 DFQATT, CDR2 SNEGSKA (reference sequence). The J segment lost 10 bases and the V segment lost 7 bases, leaving 16 bases of the junction unmatched. CDR3 in DNA: TGCAGTGGTAGTGGGGGGGTAGCGGGCATGGAGCAGTTCTTC. It encodes CSGSGGVAGMEQFF.

Concerning this clonotype: A junction end diverges from the germline sequence, so it may reflect a read error. The V gene is TRBV2, the J gene TRBJ2-1; either TRBD1 or TRBD2 may fit D (6 bases each). Germline V gene sequence: CDR1 SNHLY, CDR2 FYNNEI. The CDR3 spans 12 residues. The CDR3 nucleotides are TGCGCCGGGGGCAGCTCCTACAATGAGCAGTTCTTC. Encoded protein: CAGGSSYNEQFF.

This clonotype occurred many times. The chain couples TRBV10-2 to TRBJ2-3, with 12 bases fitting TRBD2. The ends lost 4 bases at V and 2 bases at J; junction bases unmatched: 4. CDR1 is WSHSY and CDR2 is SAAADI in the germline V gene. The CDR3 is 16 residues long. CDR3: CASSVGLAGTTDTQYF. DNA of the CDR3: TGCGCCAGCAGTGTGGGACTAGCGGGCACCACAGATACGCAGTATTTT.

In its sample, this clonotype was seen many times. V usage is TRBV6-1 and J usage is TRBJ2-3; D is unresolved. Trimming pared 1 base from V and 6 bases from J, leaving 14 bases between. Per germline, CDR1 MNHNS and CDR2 SASEGT. The CDR3 length is 15 residues. The CDR3 nucleotides read TGTGCCAGCAGTGAAGGGTACACCCGGCTCGATACGCAGTATTTT. It yields the protein CASSEGYTRLDTQYF.

The sample holds a few counts of this clonotype. The chain has TRBV4-2 and TRBJ2-3, with 7 bases that match TRBD2. CDR1 and CDR2 (germline): LGHNA, YNFKEQ. With V trimmed by 0 bases and J by 0 bases, 3 bases remained unmatched. The CDR3 has 16 amino acids. In DNA, the CDR3 is TGTGCCAGCAGCCAAGATCTAGCGGATAGCACAGATACGCAGTATTTT. This sequence encodes CASSQDLADSTDTQYF.

This clonotype has ten or more counts. V and J are TRBV20-1 and TRBJ2-1; 8 bases map to TRBD2. The CDR3 runs 16 residues. The germline V gene has CDR1 DFQATT and CDR2 SNEGSKA (reference sequence). The junction had 15 bases not matched to a gene; V was cut back by 3 bases and J by 8 bases. The CDR3 region has the DNA TGCAGTGCTAGGCCCCAACTAGCGGCCTCGATGGATGAGCAGTTCTTC. Translation gives CSARPQLAASMDEQFF.

In this sample, this clonotype turned up many times. Here the CDR3 DNA reads TGTGCCAGCAGTGATTGGGACAGCCAAGAGACCCAGTACTTC. Translated, it gives CASSDWDSQETQYF. This chain uses TRBV2 with TRBJ2-5; TRBD1 matches 7 bases. V dropped 3 bases and J dropped 1; count of bases not matched to a gene: 2. Germline CDR1 SNHLY, CDR2 FYNNEI. This CDR3 is 14 amino acids long.

This clonotype was observed at least ten times. The rearrangement links TRBV7-3 to TRBJ2-3; 11 positions agree with TRBD2. The CDR3 has 14 residues. In germline, CDR1 is SGHTA, CDR2 FQGTGA. V lost 5 bases to trimming and J lost 7 bases; unmatched junction nucleotides: 5. The CDR3 DNA is TGTGCCAGCAGCCCACTAGCGGGAGAGAATACGCAGTATTTT. This gives the protein CASSPLAGENTQYF.

The chain carries TRBV6-1 and TRBJ1-4, with a possible D match to TRBD1 (5 bases). V lost 4 bases and J 7 bases, leaving 10 bases between the germline ends. The CDR3 loop spans 13 amino acids. Germline CDR1 is MNHNS and CDR2 is SASEGT. The CDR3 bases are TGTGCCAGCAGTGGGACACCCCCTGAAAAACTGTTTTTT. Protein product: CASSGTPPEKLFF.

This clonotype was recorded at least ten times. The V and J genes are TRBV30 and TRBJ1-3; D is uncertain. The germline gives CDR1 GTSNPN, CDR2 SVGIG (reference sequence). Trimming took 2 bases from V and 0 from J, leaving 14 bases between them. CDR3 size: 16 residues. DNA of the CDR3: TGTGCCTGGAGTAGGGTGCCTGAGAGCTCTGGAAACACCATATATTTT. Its translation: CAWSRVPESSGNTIYF.

This clonotype showed up many times. The chain uses TRBV5-1 and TRBJ2-7; TRBD1 matches 9 bases. From germline, CDR1 is SGHRS and CDR2 YFSETQ. The junction had 3 bases not matched to a gene; V was cut back by 0 bases and J by 2 bases. The CDR3 loop spans 15 amino acids. CDR3 bases: TGCGCCAGCAGCTTGGGAGGACAGGGGACCTACGAGCAGTACTTC. Amino acid sequence: CASSLGGQGTYEQYF.

This clonotype was seen many times. The rearrangement links TRBV30 to TRBJ1-4, with D tentatively TRBD1 (5 bases). Germline V gene data show CDR1 as GTSNPN and CDR2 as SVGIG (reference sequence). This CDR3 region has 12 residues. Trimming removed 5 bases from V and 4 bases from J, with 8 bases in between. Written as DNA, the CDR3 is TGTGCCTGGGGGGGAGTTAATGAAAAACTGTTTTTT. This encodes CAWGGVNEKLFF.

This clonotype was seen many times. This chain uses TRBV20-1 with TRBJ1-1; D is unclear. The CDR3 runs to 11 residues. Trimming pared 5 bases from V and 1 base from J, leaving 5 bases between. The germline V gene encodes CDR1 DFQATT and CDR2 SNEGSKA (reference sequence). The DNA of the CDR3 is TGCAGTGCTCTTCCGAACACTGAAGCTTTCTTT. This translates into CSALPNTEAFF.

This clonotype was recorded many times. The V gene is TRBV7-8, the J gene TRBJ2-7; D not certain. CDR3 length equals 16 residues. V lost 0 bases and J lost 0, with 12 bases in between. CDR1 SGHVS and CDR2 FQNEAQ come from the germline V gene. The CDR3 loop is CASSLAGAFSSYEQYF. The CDR3 DNA reads as TGTGCCAGCAGCTTAGCGGGTGCGTTTAGCTCCTACGAGCAGTACTTC.

The chain is built from TRBV6-1 and TRBJ2-5; 7 nucleotides agree with TRBD1. The germline V gene has CDR1 MNHNS and CDR2 SASEGT. Losses at the gene ends were 7 bases for V and 7 bases for J; bases not matched to a gene: 12. The CDR3 consists of 14 residues. The CDR3: CASTTDRVEGTQYF. In nucleotides, the CDR3 is TGTGCCAGCACCACAGACAGGGTGGAAGGGACCCAGTACTTC.

This clonotype came up a few times. This sequence joins TRBV6-1 and TRBJ2-5, with a weak D call TRBD2 (5 bases). Per germline, CDR1 MNHNS and CDR2 SASEGT. Deletions cut 0 bases from V and 2 bases from J, with 16 bases between. The CDR3 has 17 amino acids. CDR3 nucleotide sequence: TGTGCCAGCAGTGAAGCAGGTGGCAGTAGAGGGCAAGAGACCCAGTACTTC. It is translated as CASSEAGGSRGQETQYF.

This clonotype was counted many times. This chain joins TRBV20-1 and TRBJ2-1, with 11 nucleotides matching TRBD2. The CDR3 runs 20 residues. The junction had 23 bases not matched to a gene; V was cut back by 2 bases and J by 8 bases. The germline CDR1 and CDR2 sequences are DFQATT and SNEGSKA (reference sequence). CDR3 sequence: CSARQASGLALAGAVHEQFF. The CDR3 DNA sequence: TGCAGTGCTAGACAGGCCAGCGGACTAGCACTAGCGGGAGCTGTCCATGAGCAGTTCTTC.

This clonotype was observed at least ten times. The chain carries TRBV20-1 and TRBJ2-2, with 9 bases lining up with TRBD1. J lost 4 bases, V lost 5 bases, and 5 bases had no gene match. CDR1 and CDR2 (germline): DFQATT, SNEGSKA (reference sequence). The CDR3 extends over 14 amino acids. CDR3 loop: CSAQTGGSTGELFF. In DNA form, the CDR3 reads TGCAGTGCTCAGACAGGGGGTAGCACCGGGGAGCTGTTTTTT.

V is TRBV20-1 and J is TRBJ1-5; D gene unclear. V lost 2 bases and J lost 5, with 10 bases in between. This CDR3 is 13 amino acids long. Germline V gene sequence: CDR1 DFQATT, CDR2 SNEGSKA (reference sequence). The CDR3 here is CSARNVSHQPQHF. CDR3 in DNA: TGCAGTGCTAGAAACGTGTCTCATCAGCCCCAGCATTTT.